This T cell receptor (beta chain) stems from a study of cytomegalovirus exposure and HLA in healthy donors. This CDR3 is built from 15 residues. V gave up 6 bases and J gave up 0 bases; unmatched junction bases: 2. CDR1 and CDR2 (germline): MNHNY, SVGAGI (reference sequence). The PCR made use of 60 Vbeta and 13 Jbeta primers. TCRdb keeps only in-frame clones here, not all; method: immunoSEQ multiplex PCR. Of more than 90,000 clones in the sample, roughly four fifths were seen once. The genes are TRBV6-6 and TRBJ2-1, with TRBD2 matching 10 bases. The sample consisted of PBMCs. The source of this sequence is a man aged 25 to 40 in good health and CMV-seropositive. CDR3 sequence reads: CASSSSGSSYNEQFF. The DNA of the CDR3 is TGTGCCAGCAGCTCTAGCGGGAGCTCCTACAATGAGCAGTTCTTC.